Listed here are 28 T cell receptor beta chains from one sample, sequenced in a study of blood T cells in healthy people across ages. The authors ran a second PCR of roughly 6 to 11 cycles using a sample-barcoded 5' primer and a J-beta primer mix. TCRdb re-called the 5' RACE reads with MiXCR, one entry per CDR3 protein. The table includes about 640,000 distinct CDR3 sequences, 45% to 65% detected once. The material sequenced was blood. The receptors stem from a man in his 60s in good health.

The count of this clonotype is one. The chain is built from TRBV19 and TRBJ2-5; 7 positions agree with TRBD2. V lost 1 base and J lost 3; bases outside the gene matches: 5. Germline V gene data show CDR1 as LNHDA and CDR2 as SQIVND (reference sequence). The CDR3 sequence is 15 residues long. The CDR3 spells CASSIGASGEETQYF. The CDR3 DNA reads as TGTGCCAGTAGTATAGGGGCTAGCGGAGAAGAGACCCAGTACTTC.

The V call is TRBV12-3 or TRBV12-4, the J call TRBJ2-5; the D is unclear. Trimming left V 5 bases short and J 4 bases short, with 11 bases between. The CDR3 has 13 residues. The CDR3 bases are TGTGCCAGCAGTCCTGGGGAAACAGAGACCCAGTACTTC. This gives the protein CASSPGETETQYF.

The chain carries TRBV20-1 and TRBJ1-2, with a tentative D call TRBD1 (6 bases). The CDR3 is 13 amino acids. The V gene's germline CDR1 is DFQATT and CDR2 SNEGSKA (reference sequence). Trimming pared 2 bases from V and 2 bases from J, leaving 9 bases between. Here the CDR3 reads CSARQGRNYGYTF. CDR3 nucleotide sequence: TGCAGTGCTAGACAGGGGAGGAACTATGGCTACACCTTC.

V and J are TRBV27 and TRBJ2-3; D gene uncertain. V lost 6 bases and J 0 bases, leaving 7 bases between the germline ends. The CDR3 has 13 amino acids. CDR1 and CDR2 from the germline V gene are MNHEY and SMNVEV (reference sequence). CDR3 amino acids: CASRLKSTDTQYF. DNA of the CDR3: TGTGCCAGCAGACTAAAAAGCACAGATACGCAGTATTTT.

The J gene is TRBJ1-2, the V gene TRBV5-5; D may be TRBD1 (6 bases). V lost 4 bases and J 7 bases, leaving 17 bases between the germline ends. This CDR3 region has 14 residues. The germline V gene has CDR1 SGHKS and CDR2 YYEKEE (reference sequence). Here the CDR3 reads CASSLDSPSLGYTF. Written as DNA, the CDR3 is TGTGCCAGCAGCCTGGACAGTCCATCTCTTGGCTACACCTTC.

The chain recombines TRBV4-2 with TRBJ2-4; the D gene is possibly TRBD1 (5 bases). The J call is uncertain, as TRBJ2-7 better fits the DNA end. Germline lookup yields CDR1 LGHNA and CDR2 YNFKEQ. The length of the CDR3 is 13 residues. DNA of the CDR3: TGTGCCAGCCTGGACACTGACTCCTACGAGCAGTACTTC. Encoded protein: CASLDTDSYEQYF.

The chain uses TRBV12-5 and TRBJ2-3; D not certain. Germline CDR1 LGHNT, CDR2 FRNRAP. The CDR3 runs to 15 residues. Trimming took off 5 bases at V and 2 bases at J, with 14 bases between the two ends. The CDR3 DNA follows: TGTGCTAGTGGTGCGTCTATGGGGTCCACAGATACGCAGTATTTT. Protein sequence: CASGASMGSTDTQYF. Combining the CDR3 with reference TRBV12-5 and TRBJ2-3 gives the whole variable domain DARVTQTPRHKVTEMGQEVTMRCQPILGHNTVFWYRQTMMQGLELLAYFRNRAPLDDSGMPKDRFSAEMPDATLATLKIQPSEPRDSAVYFCASGASMGSTDTQYFGPGTRLTVL.

There are a few counts of this clonotype. The chain has TRBV5-1 and TRBJ2-5; either TRBD1 or TRBD2 may fit D (5 bases each). V lost 3 bases, J lost 5 bases, and 14 bases lay in between. This CDR3 comprises 14 residues. The germline V gene has CDR1 SGHRS and CDR2 YFSETQ. The CDR3 here is CASSYQGVTETQYF. The CDR3 DNA reads TGCGCCAGCAGCTATCAGGGAGTGACGGAGACCCAGTACTTC.

The CDR3 spells CASSPQGVNTEAFF. The CDR3 bases are TGTGCCAGCAGCCCCCAGGGGGTGAACACTGAAGCTTTCTTT. The chain uses TRBV2 and TRBJ1-1, with 7 bases matching TRBD1. CDR3 length equals 14 residues. The germline CDR1 and CDR2 sequences are SNHLY and FYNNEI. The V gene end was trimmed by 6 bases and the J gene end by 0 bases; junction bases not matched to a gene: 4.

In its sample, this clonotype was seen a few times. J is TRBJ2-5 and V is TRBV29-1; 7 bases line up with TRBD2. This CDR3 has 13 residues. V lost 5 bases to trimming and J lost 2 bases; unmatched junction nucleotides: 5. In germline, CDR1 is SQVTM, CDR2 ANQGSEA. The CDR3 coding sequence is TGCAGCGTTTTGGGAGGGACGCAAGAGACCCAGTACTTC. Protein product: CSVLGGTQETQYF.

The rearrangement uses TRBV18 and TRBJ1-2; D might be TRBD1 (6 bases). V was shortened by 1 base and J by 4 bases, with 16 bases between the two germline ends. The length of the CDR3 is 16 residues. Germline V gene lookup returns CDR1 KGHSH and CDR2 LQKENI. The CDR3 region has the DNA TGTGCCAGCTCACCACGGACAGCAGATTCCTCCTATGGCTACACCTTC. Translation gives CASSPRTADSSYGYTF.

The chain couples TRBV5-1 to TRBJ1-1; D is unresolved. Trimming took off 3 bases at V and 1 base at J, with 7 bases between the two ends. Germline values: CDR1 SGHRS, CDR2 YFSETQ. The CDR3 has 13 residues. The CDR3 coding sequence is TGCGCCAGCAGCTGGCAAACGAACACTGAAGCTTTCTTT. Amino acids: CASSWQTNTEAFF.

This chain joins TRBV2 and TRBJ2-3; 9 bases agree with TRBD1. The trim removed 0 bases at V and 7 bases at J, leaving 5 bases unmatched. The CDR3 length is 15 residues. Per the germline V gene, CDR1 is SNHLY and CDR2 is FYNNEI. The CDR3 protein is CASSEAGQGFNTQYF. The CDR3 DNA reads as TGTGCCAGCAGTGAAGCGGGACAGGGTTTTAATACGCAGTATTTT. The full variable domain, its missing parts supplied by reference TRBV2 and TRBJ2-3, is EPEVTQTPSHQVTQMGQEVILRCVPISNHLYFYWYRQILGQKVEFLVSFYNNEISEKSEIFDDQFSVERPDGSNFTLKIRSTKLEDSAMYFCASSEAGQGFNTQYFGPGTRLTVL.

V and J are TRBV20-1 and TRBJ2-5, with TRBD1 as a possible D gene (5 bases). The V gene lost 6 bases and the J gene lost 5 bases, with 13 bases spanning the gap. CDR1 DFQATT and CDR2 SNEGSKA come from the germline V gene (reference sequence). CDR3 length: 12 residues. CDR3 loop: CSANRPGETQYF. CDR3 in DNA: TGCAGTGCCAACAGGCCAGGGGAGACCCAGTACTTC.

The chain combines TRBV6-5 with TRBJ2-7; no reliable D call. Trimming removed 5 bases at V and 3 bases at J, with 14 bases between. Per the germline V gene, CDR1 is MNHEY and CDR2 is SVGAGI. The CDR3 totals 14 residues. The CDR3 loop reads CASSTQARRYEQYF. The DNA for the CDR3 is TGTGCCAGCAGTACCCAGGCGAGACGCTACGAGCAGTACTTC.

This CDR3 is CASSNLGTPRQRAYEQYF. The CDR3 DNA reads as TGTGCCAGCAGCAATCTCGGGACACCTCGCCAAAGAGCCTACGAGCAGTACTTC. The chain is built from TRBV6-1 and TRBJ2-7, with D maybe TRBD1 (6 bases). V lost 6 bases and J 2 bases, leaving 26 bases between the germline ends. The CDR3 runs 18 residues. CDR1 MNHNS and CDR2 SASEGT come from the germline V gene.

The chain couples TRBV5-1 to TRBJ2-2; perhaps TRBD1 as D (6 bases). The CDR3 contains 13 residues. Germline-derived CDR1 and CDR2 are SGHRS and YFSETQ. The ends were cut back, 5 bases at V and 7 bases at J, with 12 bases in the middle. CDR3 DNA: TGCGCCAGCAGGAACAGGGCCGTCGGGGAGCTGTTTTTT. It codes for CASRNRAVGELFF.

CDR3 sequence (DNA): TGTGCCAGCAGTTACAGCCGGGACAGGGGCCACTATGGCTACACCTTC. Amino acids: CASSYSRDRGHYGYTF. The chain employs TRBV6-5 and TRBJ1-2; 10 bases align to TRBD1. J was trimmed by 3 bases and V by 2 bases; bases with no gene match: 6. Germline CDR1 is MNHEY and CDR2 is SVGAGI. The CDR3 length is 16 residues.

V gene TRBV5-1 combines with J gene TRBJ1-5; D may be TRBD1 (5 bases). Trimming left V 0 bases short and J 7 bases short, with 17 bases between. There are 16 residues in the CDR3. Germline V gene data show CDR1 as SGHRS and CDR2 as YFSETQ. The CDR3 loop reads CASSLDWEAGRQPQHF. The CDR3 DNA reads as TGCGCCAGCAGCTTGGATTGGGAGGCGGGACGACAGCCCCAGCATTTT.

This clonotype was observed a handful of times. This chain links TRBV12-3 or TRBV12-4 with TRBJ2-4, with D perhaps matching TRBD2 (5 bases). The V end lost 5 bases, the J end lost 4 bases, and 15 bases lay between the germline ends. The CDR3 contains 15 residues. CDR3 in DNA: TGTGCCAGCAGTCCCCCGGGGTCTGTGAAAAACATTCAGTACTTC. It encodes CASSPPGSVKNIQYF.

The rearrangement links TRBV29-1 to TRBJ2-5; D possibly uses TRBD1 or TRBD2 (5 bases each). This CDR3 region has 14 residues. V was pared by 6 bases and J by 2 bases, with 16 bases between. Germline lookup yields CDR1 SQVTM and CDR2 ANQGSEA. CDR3 DNA sequence: TGCAGCGTAGGGATGGGGACGGGGCAAGAGACCCAGTACTTC. This encodes CSVGMGTGQETQYF.

The chain recombines TRBV6-5 with TRBJ2-1; 15 bases fit TRBD2. Germline V gene lookup returns CDR1 MNHEY and CDR2 SVGAGI. The trim removed 2 bases at V and 4 bases at J, leaving 6 bases unmatched. This CDR3 is 18 amino acids long. CDR3 residues: CASSYGRTSGGAYNEQFF. The CDR3 DNA reads TGTGCCAGCAGTTACGGCCGGACTAGCGGGGGGGCGTACAATGAGCAGTTCTTC.

V usage is TRBV20-1 and J usage is TRBJ2-3, with TRBD2 matching 11 bases. Trimming at V came to 4 bases and at J to 0 bases, leaving 6 bases not matched to a gene. There are 16 residues in the CDR3. Per germline, CDR1 DFQATT and CDR2 SNEGSKA (reference sequence). CDR3 nucleotides: TGCAGTGCTAAGCCTAGCGGGGGGCTAAGCACAGATACGCAGTATTTT. It is translated as CSAKPSGGLSTDTQYF.

This clonotype has just one count. V gene TRBV13 combines with J gene TRBJ2-3; possibly TRBD2 for D (6 bases). This CDR3 is built from 13 residues. Germline CDR1 is PRHDT and CDR2 is FYEKMQ (reference sequence). V was clipped by 5 bases and J by 8 bases, with 14 bases between them. The CDR3 is CASSTRESGTQYF. As DNA, the CDR3 is TGTGCCAGCAGCACACGGGAGTCGGGTACGCAGTATTTT.

In its sample, this clonotype was seen a few times. The chain uses TRBV7-2 and TRBJ2-7; 7 nucleotides agree with TRBD2. The germline CDR1 and CDR2 sequences are SGHTA and FQGNSA. The CDR3 is 16 amino acids. With V trimmed by 1 base and J by 2 bases, 8 bases remained unmatched. CDR3 sequence: CASSLGPAGFAYEQYF. The DNA for the CDR3 is TGTGCCAGCAGCTTAGGGCCAGCGGGGTTCGCCTACGAGCAGTACTTC.

This clonotype was picked up many times. V and J are TRBV5-5 and TRBJ1-5, with D unclear. CDR1 SGHKS and CDR2 YYEKEE come from the germline V gene (reference sequence). This CDR3 has 15 amino acids. V lost 4 bases and J lost 5, with 16 bases in between. This chain's CDR3 is CASSRTWQNHQPQHF. The DNA for the CDR3 is TGTGCCAGCAGCCGAACCTGGCAGAACCATCAGCCCCAGCATTTT. The complete variable domain, with remaining parts taken from reference TRBV5-5 and TRBJ1-5, reads DAGVTQSPTHLIKTRGQQVTLRCSPISGHKSVSWYQQVLGQGPQFIFQYYEKEERGRGNFPDRFSARQFPNYSSELNVNALLLGDSALYLCASSRTWQNHQPQHFGDGTRLSIL.

V is TRBV27 and J is TRBJ1-1, with no clear D. Germline-derived CDR1 and CDR2 are MNHEY and SMNVEV (reference sequence). The CDR3 is 13 amino acids. Trimming removed 0 bases from V and 7 bases from J, with 9 bases in between. CDR3 DNA: TGTGCCAGCAGTTTATCCCCGGGGTATGAAGCTTTCTTT. Its protein is CASSLSPGYEAFF.

The J gene is TRBJ1-6, the V gene TRBV28, with D possibly TRBD1 on 6 matching bases. There are 15 residues in the CDR3. CDR1 MDHEN and CDR2 SYDVKM come from the germline V gene. Trimming pared 4 bases from V and 8 bases from J, leaving 15 bases between. The CDR3 nucleotides are TGTGCCAGCAGTTCAGGACAGTTTCGGGATTCACCCCTCCACTTT. Translating gives CASSSGQFRDSPLHF.